This TCR beta chain came from a study of T cell repertoires in cytomegalovirus infection (dated by TCRdb to between 2019 and 2020). General notes on the study: Peptide stimulations targeted recently identified HLA-C-restricted CMV epitopes, whose presentation resists viral immunomodulation, together with well-studied HLA-B-restricted epitopes. Donor HLA type was relevant to the analysis, as public TCR beta signatures indicated carriage of CMV infection together with the matching HLA type. The paper's findings and limits, for the study overall: Carriers of CMV infection plus the relevant HLA type were discriminated by the cumulative frequency of public TCR beta family members in the study cohort and in an independent roughly 400-donor cohort. The ex vivo response was dominated by HLA-C-restricted CMV-specific TCR beta clonotypes, and the single most frequent clonotype in two of eight donors was supplied by these HLA-C-restricted clonotypes.

Reading the label with the study, this specimen's treatment or condition is: in vitro stimulation with specific CMV peptide epitopes to enrich CMV-specific T cells. Details on this clonotype: It lacks a known antigen. No much larger clone is present one base from it, and per-base qualities are unavailable.

Trimmed from V: 7 bases; trimmed from J: 6 bases; junction bases lacking a gene match: 8. Reading the germline V gene gives CDR1 ENHRY and CDR2 SYGVKD. The CDR3 measures 14 amino acids from cysteine to phenylalanine. Kept here is only the CDR3 DNA, which spans 42 bases and is read in frame from base 1. Sequencing was performed on an Illumina HiSeq 1500. The public sequencing data were trimmed at Q25 with fastp and processed into clonotypes with MiXCR by TCRdb, which kept only in-frame beta chains. Identical CDR3 protein sequences are pooled into one entry, listed with their most common genes and DNA. In this sample the table shows about 310,000 distinct CDR3 sequences, around 25% of which occur a single time. More than 10% of the sample is in the top ten clones.

The sequence was collected from a human donor in good health (CMV status not recorded). Some clones in this sample may be carry-over from other donors' samples. The sequencing here drew on cultured PBMCs, taken from culture after CMV antigen stimulation. The rearrangement combines TRBV10-3 with TRBJ2-3, with 9 middle bases fitting TRBD2. In nucleotides, the sequence is TGTGCCATCACTATAGCGGGAGCAACGGATACGCAGTATTTT. It encodes CAITIAGATDTQYF.